One TCR beta chain is described in this entry. Its target antigen remains unknown. Base qualities are not provided; no much larger clone lies one nucleotide away. The data originate from a study of blood T cell repertoires in COVID-19 (TCRdb year 2020). With regard to the full study: Collaborator samples came from the United States, Italy and Spain and covered acute and convalescent phases of COVID-19. The prospective study material was composed of cDNA or gDNA derived from T cells, B-cell-depleted T cells, or PBMCs. Subjects who had been exposed to COVID-19, were actively infected with it, or had recovered from it provided the deeply sampled blood TCRbeta repertoires that made up the dataset. The repertoires were released in a freely available public database intended as a resource for research on the immune response to SARS-CoV-2. The samples were drawn from the first 160 participants of the ongoing ImmuneRACE study and from roughly 1,300 subjects provided by 6 global collaborators. The sample metadata nearly always contained a de-identified subject ID, COVID-19 status, age in years and sex. Where available, HLA class I and class II types were taken from metadata supplied by the sample provider and were not determined by assay-based typing.

For CDR1 and CDR2, the germline V gene lists SGHTA and FQGNSA. Measured from the cysteine to the phenylalanine, the CDR3 is 16 residues long. The retained sequence is limited to the CDR3, 48 bases, with the frame set at the first base. Trimming at the junction amounts to 1 base on V and 6 bases on J, and the germline ends lie 17 bases apart. Collaborating institutions collected whole blood in K2EDTA tubes following their own protocols. For TCRbeta analysis, collaborators shipped samples in one of three forms: frozen whole blood, isolated PBMCs, or DNA extracted from either of those sample types. The paper's findings and limits, for the study overall: The amount of clinical and demographic metadata varied by source and participant and was provided uncurated.

TCRbeta CDR3 regions were amplified from genomic DNA by means of the immunoSEQ Assay, a bias-controlled multiplex PCR. As for the authors' bioinformatics: The number of nucleated cells in each sample was estimated from the amplification of reference gene primers within the assay. To quantify the absolute abundance of each unique TCRbeta CDR3 rearrangement, sequence reads were collapsed and filtered. For each sample, productive Simpson clonality was calculated by taking the square root of Simpson's diversity index across productive rearrangements. As stored in TCRdb, this immuneACCESS dataset retains in-frame rearrangements with V and J assigned. A fraction of the clones does not appear; measured against another copy, unresolved V genes explain less than half of the discrepancy, and the remainder lacks a known reason. The V and J calls and clone size were taken over from that table, and D and trimming were inferred from the DNA. The sample table holds nearly 110,000 clones, of which approximately 80% were seen once. 14% of the sample is in the top ten clones.

What was sequenced was peripheral blood. The rearranged chain carries TRBV7-2 and TRBJ2-3; the D gene is perhaps TRBD2, from 7 matching bases. The receptor's source is an older woman with acute or convalescent COVID-19. The nucleotides are TGTGCCAGCAGCTTAGTTGCGGGGGCCGCCGGGGATACGCAGTATTTT. It codes for CASSLVAGAAGDTQYF.